This T cell receptor beta chain was observed in a study of T-cell reconstitution after alpha-beta-depleted transplantation in children. There are many counts of this clonotype. Per the germline V gene, CDR1 is LGHNT and CDR2 is FRNRAP. The germline V and J ends were trimmed by 4 bases and 0 bases, with 2 bases remaining between them. This CDR3 has 12 residues. Preparation of the TCRbeta library was carried out with unique molecular identifiers. From the PCR reads, TCRdb called clonotypes with MiXCR, one entry per CDR3 protein. The sample yields about 610,000 distinct CDR3 sequences, about 10% seen once.

Sequenced here: PBMCs from the stem cell graft donor, sampled from the stem cell graft. The clonotype was recovered from a human donor who donated a stem cell graft to a child with acute myeloid leukemia. The chain employs TRBV12-5 and TRBJ2-3; D gene ambiguous. This CDR3 reads CASGSSTDTQYF. In DNA form, the CDR3 reads TGTGCTAGTGGTTCTAGCACAGATACGCAGTATTTT.